These T cell receptor beta chains were read from a single sample in a study of shared T cell receptors in the human thymus. Sequencing used immunoSEQ multiplex PCR; TCRdb keeps in-frame clones, though not all of them. The sample lists 540,000 or so clones, around 78% seen once, with more than 0.01% in the top ten. The same data also went into a second study, on human thymus T cells.

Sequencing was performed on thymocytes. Receptors were obtained from a boy less than two years old with a congenital heart defect. Both conserved end residues are part of each CDR3. Each record gives: V gene, J gene, clone size, D gene, CDR3 DNA, CDR3 protein. The D gene is left open where the match is weak. Where a row states a size, it is once, few, many or the class of an expanded clone; other rows omit it.

V: TRBV19; J: TRBJ2-2; size: NA; D: TRBD2; DNA: TGTGCCAGTAGTATCCCTAGCGGCGGGGAGCTGTTTTTT; CDR3: CASSIPSGGELFF
V: TRBV7-6; J: TRBJ2-7; size: few; D: NA; DNA: TGTGCCAGCAGCTTAGGGCAGCGGCCCACCTACGAGCAGTACTTC; CDR3: CASSLGQRPTYEQYF
V: TRBV18; J: TRBJ1-1; size: NA; D: TRBD1; DNA: TGTGCCAGCTCACCCGGGGGACAGGGAAGGACTGAAGCTTTCTTT; CDR3: CASSPGGQGRTEAFF
V: TRBV6-4; J: TRBJ2-1; size: NA; D: NA; DNA: TGTGCCAGCATTGGGGGCCATGAGCAGTTCTTC; CDR3: CASIGGHEQFF
V: TRBV5-1; J: TRBJ2-1; size: NA; D: NA; DNA: TGCGCCAGCAGAACAACACGGGATGAGCAGTTCTTC; CDR3: CASRTTRDEQFF
V: TRBV5-1; J: TRBJ2-7; size: NA; D: NA; DNA: TGCGCCAGCAGCCCGTTGGGGCGGTACTCCTACGAGCAGTACTTC; CDR3: CASSPLGRYSYEQYF
V: TRBV10-3; J: TRBJ2-7; size: NA; D: TRBD1; DNA: TGTGCCCCCCGCCGACAGGGGGCGACTAGTCCCTACGAGCAGTACTTC; CDR3: CAPRRQGATSPYEQYF
V: TRBV11-3; J: TRBJ2-5; size: NA; D: TRBD2; DNA: TGTGCCAGCAGCTTAGATCGTGATAGCGGGAATAGGGGGTGGCAAGAGACCCAGTACTTC; CDR3: CASSLDRDSGNRGWQETQYF
V: TRBV7-9; J: TRBJ2-7; size: NA; D: TRBD2; DNA: TGTGCCAGCAGCCCGGGACTAGCGGGAGGGTCCAACGAGCAGTACTTC; CDR3: CASSPGLAGGSNEQYF
V: TRBV4-2; J: TRBJ2-7; size: few; D: NA; DNA: TGTGCCAGCAGCCAAGCTAAAACAGGGAAAAACTACTACGAGCAGTACTTC; CDR3: CASSQAKTGKNYYEQYF
V: TRBV30; J: TRBJ2-2; size: once; D: TRBD2; DNA: TGTGCCTGGACCGGCAGCGGGAAGAACACCGGGGGGCTGTTTTTT; CDR3: CAWTGSGKNTGGLFF
V: TRBV5-1; J: TRBJ1-2; size: NA; D: TRBD1; DNA: TGCGCCAGCAGCTTGGAGGGACAGATTTATGGCTACACCTTC; CDR3: CASSLEGQIYGYTF
V: TRBV7-3; J: TRBJ2-5; size: NA; D: TRBD2; DNA: TGTGCCAGCAGCTTAGCTAGCGGGAAGGAAGAGACCCAGTACTTC; CDR3: CASSLASGKEETQYF
V: TRBV28; J: TRBJ1-2; size: NA; D: NA; DNA: TGTGCCAGCAGTTTTTGGGGGGTATATGGCTACACCTTC; CDR3: CASSFWGVYGYTF
V: TRBV6-6; J: TRBJ2-7; size: NA; D: TRBD2; DNA: TGTGCCAGCAGTTTGGGACTACACTCCTACGAGCAGTACTTC; CDR3: CASSLGLHSYEQYF
V: TRBV5-4; J: TRBJ2-7; size: few; D: TRBD2; DNA: TGTGCCAGCAGCAATACTAGCGGGAAGGGCCCCTCCTACGAGCAGTACTTC; CDR3: CASSNTSGKGPSYEQYF